The 3 T cell receptor beta chains reported below all come from one sample, sequenced in a study of identical twins. TCRdb re-derived calls from the 5' RACE reads in MiXCR, one entry per CDR3 protein. This table has around 960,000 distinct CDR3 sequences, approximately 13% appearing once. These data were also reused for a study on yellow fever vaccine responses in identical twins.

The sequencing input was PBMCs. These TCRs come from a woman under 30 in good health.

This clonotype has only a few counts. The chain couples TRBV4-1 to TRBJ2-7; D possibly corresponds to TRBD2 (5 bases). The CDR3 extends over 16 amino acids. V was clipped by 0 bases and J by 0 bases, with 12 bases between them. Germline V lookup: CDR1 MGHRA, CDR2 YSYEKL. CDR3 region: CASSQELSGTSYEQYF. The CDR3 DNA sequence: TGCGCCAGCAGCCAAGAACTCAGCGGTACCTCCTACGAGCAGTACTTC.

The V and J genes are TRBV10-3 and TRBJ2-5, with 16 positions matching TRBD2. The CDR3 runs to 18 residues. J was trimmed by 2 bases and V by 2 bases; bases with no gene match: 5. Germline loops: CDR1 ENHRY, CDR2 SYGVKD. Written as DNA, the CDR3 is TGTGCCATCAGTGAGAAGGGACTAGCGGGGGGGGAGCAAGAGACCCAGTACTTC. It codes for CAISEKGLAGGEQETQYF.

The CDR3 is CASSPRARGGTDTQYF. Written as DNA, the CDR3 is TGTGCCAGCTCACCCAGGGCCAGGGGAGGCACAGATACGCAGTATTTT. This chain uses TRBV18 with TRBJ2-3, with D possibly matching TRBD1 (6 bases). CDR3 length: 16 residues. The V gene's germline CDR1 is KGHSH and CDR2 LQKENI. The V end was cut by 3 bases, the J end by 1 base, with 14 bases between.